This T cell receptor (beta chain) originates from a study of T cell repertoires in cytomegalovirus infection (dated by TCRdb to between 2018 and 2021). Turning to the overall study: Peptide stimulations targeted recently identified HLA-C-restricted CMV epitopes, whose presentation resists viral immunomodulation, together with well-studied HLA-B-restricted epitopes. Donor HLA type was relevant to the analysis, because carriage of CMV infection together with the matching HLA type was indicated by public TCR beta signatures.

What this sample's treatment or condition label stands for: in vitro stimulation with specific CMV peptide epitopes to enrich CMV-specific T cells. As concerns this clonotype: What this receptor recognizes is not known. No quality values exist for individual bases; no much larger clone is one base distant.

Sequencing used an Illumina HiSeq 1500. The raw public data were reprocessed by TCRdb itself: fastp quality trimming at Q25, MiXCR clonotype calling, in-frame beta chains only. For every CDR3 protein sequence, its rows merge into one entry that carries the most common genes and DNA. In this sample the table shows approximately 1,000,000 distinct CDR3 sequences, approximately 31% of which occur a single time. The top ten constitute over 10% of the sample. The CDR3 has 16 amino acids, counting the end cysteine and phenylalanine. Only CDR3 DNA remains: 48 bases, in frame from the first base. The germline V gene (reference sequence) yields MNHEY for CDR1 and SMNVEV for CDR2. After removal of 3 bases from V and 0 bases from J, the junction retains 5 bases not matched to a gene. General conclusions and limits of the study: In the ex vivo response, HLA-C-restricted CMV-specific TCR beta clonotypes were dominant, and in two of eight donors the single most frequent clonotype came from this HLA-C-restricted group. In both this cohort and an independent roughly 330-donor cohort, the cumulative frequency of public TCR beta family members distinguished carriers of CMV infection plus the relevant HLA type.

This material consisted of cultured CD8+ T cells from PBMCs, taken from culture after CMV antigen stimulation. The receptor's source is a human donor in good health (CMV status not recorded). Some clones in this sample may be carry-over from other donors' samples. The rearrangement joined TRBV27 to TRBJ2-3; 8 middle bases align to TRBD2. The bases read TGTGCCAGCAGTTTTTTAGCGGGGACTAGCACAGATACGCAGTATTTT. This codes for CASSFLAGTSTDTQYF.